This record covers a single T cell receptor (beta chain). This record comes from a study of blood T cell repertoires in COVID-19. Method: immunoSEQ multiplex PCR; TCRdb's copy keeps in-frame clones and lacks some. The sample has approximately 170,000 clones, around 84% seen once; the top ten hold around 20%. Germline V gives CDR1 SNHLY, CDR2 FYNNEI. The CDR3 consists of 15 residues. The V segment lost 5 bases and the J segment 8 bases; nucleotides outside the gene matches: 7. This receptor was obtained from a woman over 75 with acute or convalescent COVID-19. The chain combines TRBV2 with TRBJ1-4; 11 positions match TRBD1. The specimen was peripheral blood. CDR3 amino acids: CASSPPGQGGEKLFF. The CDR3 region has the DNA TGTGCCAGCAGTCCCCCGGGACAGGGGGGGGAAAAACTGTTTTTT.